These 3 T cell receptor beta chains were all obtained from the same sample, sequenced in a study of shared clonotypes between healthy human individuals. Clones were sequenced by immunoSEQ multiplex PCR, and TCRdb holds only the in-frame ones, with some missing. The data show more than 2,000,000 clones, approximately 90% seen once. Sequencing was carried out using naive CD4+ T cells sorted from blood. The subset is: CD45RA+ positively selected. The receptors come from a man aged 18 to 30 in good health.

The chain is built from TRBV27 and TRBJ1-6, with D uncertain. CDR3 size: 15 residues. CDR1 and CDR2 from the germline V gene are MNHEY and SMNVEV (reference sequence). V lost 1 base and J 0 bases, leaving 4 bases between the germline ends. CDR3: CASSLFGSYNSPLHF. The CDR3 DNA reads TGTGCCAGCAGTTTATTTGGCTCCTATAATTCACCCCTCCACTTT.

The chain has TRBV28 and TRBJ2-5, with 10 bases lining up with TRBD1. Germline trimming cut 8 bases from V and 5 bases from J; bases unmatched to any gene: 11. Germline loops: CDR1 MDHEN, CDR2 SYDVKM. The CDR3 extends over 15 amino acids. CDR3 nucleotide sequence: TGTGCCAGCTTTTCCCTGGGACAGGGGCACGAGACCCAGTACTTC. Residues: CASFSLGQGHETQYF. The full variable domain, rest sourced from reference TRBV28 and TRBJ2-5, is DVKVTQSSRYLVKRTGEKVFLECVQDMDHENMFWYRQDPGLGLRLIYFSYDVKMKEKGDIPEGYSVSREKKERFSLILESASTNQTSMYLCASFSLGQGHETQYFGPGTRLLVL.

This clone appeared a single time. The chain combines TRBV19 with TRBJ1-3, with TRBD1 as a possible D gene (5 bases). V was shortened by 0 bases and J by 4 bases, with 22 bases between the two germline ends. Germline V lookup: CDR1 LNHDA, CDR2 SQIVND (reference sequence). This CDR3 is 19 amino acids long. The CDR3 bases are TGTGCCAGTAGTATAGATTATAACACGATAGGGGTCTCCGGAAACACCATATATTTT. It translates to CASSIDYNTIGVSGNTIYF.